The clone carrying this T cell receptor (beta chain) has just one count. Its antigen remains unidentified. The sample originates from a study of Ad26.COV2.S vaccination and SARS-CoV-2 variants. Whole-study findings and limits: Substantial breadth was reported for post-vaccination spike-specific CD8+ and CD4+ T cells.

CDR1 and CDR2 (germline): ENHRY, SYGVKD. The ends were cut back, 7 bases at V and 4 bases at J, with 13 bases in the middle. This CDR3 comprises 13 residues. The treatment denotes: roughly 19 received Ad26.COV2.S at low or high dose, single or two shots; several received placebo; per-sample allocation not given. Sampling was done on day 63 after the first vaccine or placebo injection. The individual, an adult aged 18-55 years, was a donor in Boston. It was Wuhan-strain SARS-CoV-2 spike that the Ad26 vaccine vector expressed. Sequencing used immunoSEQ multiplex PCR; TCRdb keeps in-frame clones, though not all of them. The repertoire holds 300,000 to 400,000 clones, with around 86% as singletons.

The material sequenced was peripheral blood, taken in a trial of Ad26.COV2.S vaccine versus placebo. The sequence was obtained from a person aged 18 to 65 who received the Ad26.COV2.S COVID-19 vaccine or a placebo. This chain links TRBV10-3 with TRBJ1-1; D is possibly TRBD1 (5 bases). The chain's CDR3 is CAITRDQSTEAFF. The DNA for the CDR3 is TGTGCCATCACCAGGGACCAGAGCACTGAAGCTTTCTTT.